The following is a T cell receptor (beta chain) sequence with its context. Per germline, CDR1 SGHRS and CDR2 YFSETQ. The CDR3 has 16 residues. V trimming: 4 bases; J trimming: 0 bases; junction bases outside the gene matches: 5. This record belongs to a study of blood T cell repertoires in COVID-19. Whole-study context: Sources were T cells, B-cell-depleted T cells, or PBMCs; the material itself was cDNA or gDNA.

Original handling: Amplifying reference gene primers gave estimates of nucleated cell counts. The data were produced by immunoSEQ multiplex PCR, yet TCRdb's version contains in-frame clones alone and is incomplete. For V, J and clone size, that table is used; D and trimming come from the DNA. Of roughly 130,000 clones listed, roughly nine tenths were seen once; the top ten hold 4% to 5%. The TCR was taken from a man in his sixties with COVID-19, enrolled during active disease. The chain carries TRBV5-1 and TRBJ2-2; 8 nucleotides align to TRBD1. The sequenced sample consisted of peripheral blood. CDR3: CASSQGARTNTGELFF. The CDR3 DNA reads as TGCGCCAGCAGCCAGGGGGCGAGAACGAACACCGGGGAGCTGTTTTTT.